The 32 T cell receptor beta chains below come from one sample, sequenced in a study of T-cell reconstitution after alpha-beta-depleted transplantation in children. Unique molecular identifiers were used to barcode this TCRbeta library. TCRdb itself ran the PCR reads through MiXCR, one entry per CDR3 protein. The sample yields about 510,000 distinct CDR3 sequences, roughly 10% seen once. Sequenced here: PBMCs, mostly from graft donor cells, sampled 180 days after TCRalphabeta/CD19-depleted stem cell transplant. The receptors here all came from a female patient aged 2 to 10 who had a stem cell transplant for aplastic anemia, so the T cells may come from the graft donor.

V is TRBV23-1 and J is TRBJ2-7; D gene unclear. TRBV23-1 is an ORF; its function is uncertain. Trimming stripped 2 bases from V and 12 bases from J, with 17 bases between. The CDR3 is 13 amino acids. The CDR3 DNA follows: TGCGCCAGCAGTCAACCTGGACCCCCTGTTGGGTACGTC. Amino acids: CASSQPGPPVGYV.

This clonotype has more than one count but fewer than ten. This chain connects TRBV10-3 to TRBJ2-5; 10 nucleotides match TRBD2. This CDR3 spans 13 amino acids. The trim removed 7 bases at V and 5 bases at J, leaving 4 bases unmatched. Germline lookup yields CDR1 ENHRY and CDR2 SYGVKD. The CDR3 nucleotides are TGTGCCATCACTCCGGGACTAGCGGAGACCCAGTACTTC. This encodes CAITPGLAETQYF.

The rearrangement links TRBV28 to TRBJ2-3; D may be TRBD2 (6 bases). Germline V CDR1 and CDR2: MDHEN, SYDVKM. V gave up 4 bases and J gave up 0 bases, with 11 bases separating them. The CDR3 consists of 15 residues. This chain's CDR3 is CASSWDLGSTDTQYF. DNA for the CDR3: TGTGCCAGCAGTTGGGACTTGGGGAGCACAGATACGCAGTATTTT.

This clonotype was counted ten times or more. The chain links TRBV7-9 to TRBJ2-4, with D uncertain. Between the trimmed V and J ends, which lost 5 bases and 0 bases, there was a span of 11 bases. The CDR3 totals 15 residues. Germline V gives CDR1 SEHNR, CDR2 FQNEAQ (reference sequence). CDR3 bases: TGTGCCAGCAGCCCCGTGACCCTAGCCAAAAACATTCAGTACTTC. Protein product: CASSPVTLAKNIQYF.

This chain connects TRBV12-3 or TRBV12-4 to TRBJ2-7; possibly TRBD1 for D (6 bases). This CDR3 spans 13 amino acids. Trimming removed 6 bases from V and 4 bases from J, with 13 bases in between. CDR3 nucleotides: TGTGCCAGCAGACCACGACAGGTTTACGAGCAGTACTTC. Translating it yields CASRPRQVYEQYF.

The chain joins TRBV5-6 to TRBJ1-1; tentatively, D is TRBD1 (5 bases). Trimming removed 2 bases at V and 3 bases at J, with 17 bases between. CDR3 length: 16 residues. CDR1 and CDR2 (germline): SGHDT, YYEEEE. The CDR3 loop reads CASSFLTRGGHTEAFF. The DNA of the CDR3 is TGTGCCAGCAGCTTTCTAACACGGGGGGGTCACACTGAAGCTTTCTTT. The entire variable domain, with the rest obtained from reference TRBV5-6 and TRBJ1-1, is as follows: DAGVTQSPTHLIKTRGQQVTLRCSPKSGHDTVSWYQQALGQGPQFIFQYYEEEERQRGNFPDRFSGHQFPNYSSELNVNALLLGDSALYLCASSFLTRGGHTEAFFGQGTRLTVV.

The rearrangement joins TRBV20-1 to TRBJ2-3; D call uncertain. The germline V gene encodes CDR1 DFQATT and CDR2 SNEGSKA (reference sequence). V shed 1 base and J shed 5 bases, with 7 bases lying between them. The CDR3 consists of 12 residues. CDR3 nucleotides: TGCAGTGCTAGAGGTGTGAGAGATACGCAGTATTTT. Its translation: CSARGVRDTQYF.

This clonotype was recorded many times. V and J are TRBV28 and TRBJ1-4; D remains unclear. Looked up from germline, CDR1 is MDHEN and CDR2 is SYDVKM. This CDR3 comprises 15 residues. With 3 bases removed from V and 5 bases from J, the gap between germline ends came to 13 bases. The CDR3 here is CASSFAGSPNEKLFF. For the CDR3, the DNA is TGTGCCAGCAGTTTCGCAGGTTCCCCAAATGAAAAACTGTTTTTT.

In this sample, this clonotype turned up a few times. This chain links TRBV20-1 with TRBJ1-2, with 12 bases lining up with TRBD1. The ends lost 0 bases at V and 4 bases at J; junction bases unmatched: 9. Germline V lookup: CDR1 DFQATT, CDR2 SNEGSKA (reference sequence). The CDR3 consists of 17 residues. The CDR3 is CSARESGTGGLGYGYTF. In DNA form, the CDR3 reads TGCAGTGCTAGAGAGAGTGGGACAGGGGGCTTGGGCTATGGCTACACCTTC.

This clonotype came up many times. The chain carries TRBV24-1 and TRBJ2-1, with no clear D. The length of the CDR3 is 13 residues. Trimming left V 3 bases short and J 7 bases short, with 9 bases between. Germline CDR1 reads KGHDR; CDR2 reads SFDVKD. The CDR3 DNA sequence: TGTGCCACCAGTGATAGTCACCCGAATGAGCAGTTCTTC. The encoded protein is CATSDSHPNEQFF.

The chain links TRBV7-2 to TRBJ2-7; TRBD1 matches at 8 bases. There are 14 residues in the CDR3. Unmatched junction bases numbered 5, after V lost 6 bases and J lost 1 base. CDR1 SGHTA and CDR2 FQGNSA come from the germline V gene. The CDR3 spells CASRKGQESYEQYF. The CDR3 DNA reads TGTGCCAGCAGGAAGGGACAGGAGTCCTACGAGCAGTACTTC. The full variable domain, with the rest looked up from reference TRBV7-2 and TRBJ2-7, is GAGVSQSPSNKVTEKGKDVELRCDPISGHTALYWYRQSLGQGLEFLIYFQGNSAPDKSGLPSDRFSAERTGGSVSTLTIQRTQQEDSAVYLCASRKGQESYEQYFGPGTRLTVT.

This clonotype has only a few counts. This chain uses TRBV5-1 with TRBJ1-1, with 7 bases fitting TRBD1. V lost 0 bases and J lost 3; bases outside the gene matches: 14. The CDR3 is made up of 18 amino acids. Germline V CDR1 and CDR2: SGHRS, YFSETQ. CDR3 nucleotide sequence: TGCGCCAGCAGCTTGGAACAGGGGAAGAGACGTTGGGACACTGAAGCTTTCTTT. This gives the protein CASSLEQGKRRWDTEAFF.

This chain connects TRBV7-9 to TRBJ2-1; the D gene is possibly TRBD1 (6 bases). Trimming took 0 bases from V and 2 from J, leaving 8 bases between them. This CDR3 contains 15 residues. The germline CDR1 and CDR2 sequences are SEHNR and FQNEAQ (reference sequence). The CDR3 nucleotides are TGTGCCAGCAGCTTAGCCAGGGGACCCTACAATGAGCAGTTCTTC. Translation gives CASSLARGPYNEQFF. Drawing the rest from reference TRBV7-9 and TRBJ2-1, the complete variable domain is DTGVSQNPRHKITKRGQNVTFRCDPISEHNRLYWYRQTLGQGPEFLTYFQNEAQLEKSRLLSDRFSAERPKGSFSTLEIQRTEQGDSAMYLCASSLARGPYNEQFFGPGTRLTVL.

The gene calls are TRBV15 and TRBJ2-7; possibly TRBD2 for D (5 bases). V dropped 2 bases and J dropped 3 bases, with 11 bases sitting between them. From germline, CDR1 is LNHNV and CDR2 YYDKDF (reference sequence). CDR3 length equals 14 residues. DNA for the CDR3: TGTGCCACCAGCAGATATGGGGAGAGCTACGAGCAGTACTTC. Protein sequence: CATSRYGESYEQYF.

There are many counts of this clonotype. The V gene is TRBV7-3, the J gene TRBJ2-1, with unresolved D. This CDR3 region has 14 residues. Germline CDR1 is SGHTA and CDR2 is FQGTGA. V lost 2 bases, J lost 4 bases, and 9 bases lay in between. CDR3 residues: CASSLRGGYNEQFF. The CDR3 coding sequence is TGTGCCAGCAGCTTACGTGGCGGTTACAATGAGCAGTTCTTC.

The V gene is TRBV7-6, the J gene TRBJ2-7; D is uncertain. Germline V gene data show CDR1 as SGHVS and CDR2 as FNYEAQ. The V and J ends lost 2 bases and 1 base respectively, with 12 bases between them. This CDR3 spans 15 amino acids. CDR3 in amino acids: CASSLRRAESYEQYF. CDR3 nucleotide sequence: TGTGCCAGCAGCTTAAGACGTGCGGAGTCCTACGAGCAGTACTTC.

This clonotype occurred a few times. This chain links TRBV27 with TRBJ2-7; 8 bases map to TRBD2. Germline assignment: CDR1 MNHEY and CDR2 SMNVEV (reference sequence). J was trimmed by 3 bases and V by 3 bases; bases with no gene match: 7. This CDR3 contains 15 residues. In DNA, the CDR3 is TGTGCCAGCAGTTTCGTGAGCGGGAGTGGCTACGAGCAGTACTTC. It is translated as CASSFVSGSGYEQYF.

This clonotype was seen at least ten times. The chain links TRBV29-1 to TRBJ2-5; D call uncertain. Germline assignment: CDR1 SQVTM and CDR2 ANQGSEA. Trimming took off 0 bases at V and 7 bases at J, with 15 bases between the two ends. The CDR3 runs 14 residues. Here the CDR3 reads CSVEDLGAPVTQYF. In DNA, the CDR3 is TGCAGCGTTGAAGATCTTGGCGCCCCTGTGACCCAGTACTTC.

The chain couples TRBV5-1 to TRBJ1-2; 8 bases match TRBD1. The CDR3 is 16 amino acids. Germline trimming cut 4 bases from V and 3 bases from J; bases unmatched to any gene: 11. Germline V gives CDR1 SGHRS, CDR2 YFSETQ. This CDR3 is CASSLGQAQKDYGYTF. Written as DNA, the CDR3 is TGCGCCAGCAGCCTGGGACAGGCCCAAAAGGACTATGGCTACACCTTC.

CDR3 region: CASSLAASGNTIYF. CDR3 DNA sequence: TGTGCCAGCAGTTTAGCGGCGTCTGGAAACACCATATATTTT. The V call is TRBV12-3 or TRBV12-4, the J call TRBJ1-3, with no clear D. This CDR3 contains 14 residues. The V and J ends lost 0 bases and 1 base respectively, with 4 bases between them.

The chain uses TRBV27 and TRBJ1-2; D gene uncertain. Trimming shortened V by 5 bases and J by 4 bases, and 11 bases separated the two germline ends. CDR3 length: 13 amino acids. CDR1 is MNHEY, CDR2 SMNVEV, per germline (reference sequence). In DNA form, the CDR3 reads TGTGCCAGCAGTCCCCTTACCGGCTATGGCTACACCTTC. It encodes CASSPLTGYGYTF.

This clonotype was found many times. This rearrangement joins TRBV7-8 to TRBJ2-1, with D perhaps matching TRBD1 (6 bases). Germline values: CDR1 SGHVS, CDR2 FQNEAQ. Deletions cut 6 bases from V and 3 bases from J, with 12 bases between. CDR3 length: 14 amino acids. This CDR3 is CASSSSDSYNEQFF. The CDR3 nucleotides read TGTGCCAGCAGTTCCTCGGACAGCTACAATGAGCAGTTCTTC.

This clonotype was observed a few times. The rearrangement links TRBV6-2 or TRBV6-3 to TRBJ1-1, with D hard to call. The V and J ends lost 2 bases and 1 base respectively, with 5 bases between them. The germline V gene has CDR1 MNHEY and CDR2 SVGEGT. The CDR3 has 13 amino acids. CDR3 amino acids: CASSYDGNTEAFF. In nucleotides, the CDR3 is TGTGCCAGCAGTTACGATGGGAACACTGAAGCTTTCTTT.

The genes are TRBV7-2 and TRBJ1-3, with D possibly being TRBD1 (5 bases). V was clipped by 6 bases and J by 4 bases, with 19 bases between them. Germline V CDR1 and CDR2: SGHTA, FQGNSA. This CDR3 has 16 amino acids. CDR3 bases: TGTGCCAGCAGTTCCGATTCGGGGCTGGGGGGAAACACCATATATTTT. Translated: CASSSDSGLGGNTIYF. The full variable domain, in which reference TRBV7-2 and TRBJ1-3 provide the parts outside the CDR3, is GAGVSQSPSNKVTEKGKDVELRCDPISGHTALYWYRQSLGQGLEFLIYFQGNSAPDKSGLPSDRFSAERTGGSVSTLTIQRTQQEDSAVYLCASSSDSGLGGNTIYFGEGSWLTVV.

The V call is TRBV11-1, the J call TRBJ2-1, with TRBD1 as a possible D gene (6 bases). Trimming stripped 7 bases from V and 10 bases from J, with 11 bases between. There are 11 residues in the CDR3. In germline, CDR1 is SGHAT, CDR2 FQDESV (reference sequence). In nucleotides, the CDR3 is TGTGCCAGCATCAGGGGAGCGGAGCAGTTCTTC. This encodes CASIRGAEQFF.

This clonotype was detected many times. The chain combines TRBV27 with TRBJ2-7, with D possibly TRBD2 on 5 matching bases. Between the trimmed V and J ends, which lost 5 bases and 2 bases, there was a span of 10 bases. The CDR3 spans 13 residues. Looked up from germline, CDR1 is MNHEY and CDR2 is SMNVEV (reference sequence). CDR3 region: CASSPGLAYEQYF. The CDR3 DNA reads as TGTGCCAGCAGTCCCGGACTTGCCTACGAGCAGTACTTC.

This clonotype was counted ten times or more. The rearrangement uses TRBV13 and TRBJ2-5; either TRBD1 or TRBD2 may supply D (5 bases each). CDR1 PRHDT and CDR2 FYEKMQ come from the germline V gene (reference sequence). V lost 8 bases to trimming and J lost 1 base, with 20 bases between them. There are 16 residues in the CDR3. CDR3 protein: CASSSAPGRIQETQYF. DNA for the CDR3: TGTGCCAGCTCTTCCGCACCGGGACGGATCCAAGAGACCCAGTACTTC.

The chain is built from TRBV29-1 and TRBJ2-5; D uncertain. The length of the CDR3 is 11 residues. Germline CDR1 is SQVTM and CDR2 is ANQGSEA. The CDR3 sequence: CSSKQQETQYF. The CDR3 DNA follows: TGCAGTAGTAAGCAGCAAGAGACCCAGTACTTC.

CDR3 bases: TGCAGTGCCTTGACTAGCGGGAGAACAGATACGCAGTATTTT. This codes for CSALTSGRTDTQYF. The chain has TRBV20-1 and TRBJ2-3; 12 bases are shared with TRBD2. The CDR3 has 14 residues. The ends lost 6 bases at V and 3 bases at J; junction bases unmatched: 4. Germline values: CDR1 DFQATT, CDR2 SNEGSKA (reference sequence).

This clonotype has a count of ten or more. This chain uses TRBV12-3 or TRBV12-4 with TRBJ2-1, with 7 bases matching TRBD2. This CDR3 has 16 residues. J was trimmed by 2 bases and V by 5 bases; bases with no gene match: 9. CDR3 in amino acids: CASSLLSGITYNEQFF. The CDR3 DNA sequence: TGTGCCAGCAGTCTATTGAGCGGGATTACCTACAATGAGCAGTTCTTC.

This clonotype occurred a few times. The rearrangement joins TRBV7-3 to TRBJ2-1, with TRBD1 matching over 7 bases. The CDR3 has 13 amino acids. Germline CDR1 is SGHTA and CDR2 is FQGTGA. Unmatched junction bases numbered 3, after V lost 4 bases and J lost 6 bases. The CDR3 sequence: CASSSTGANEQFF. As DNA, the CDR3 is TGTGCCAGCAGCTCCACAGGGGCCAATGAGCAGTTCTTC.

This clonotype has ten or more counts. The V call is TRBV11-3, the J call TRBJ1-2; TRBD1 matches at 7 bases. Losses at the gene ends were 5 bases for V and 6 bases for J; bases not matched to a gene: 6. Germline V gene sequence: CDR1 SGHNT, CDR2 YENEEA. CDR3 length: 13 amino acids. The CDR3 is CASSNRGGNGYTF. DNA of the CDR3: TGTGCCAGCAGCAACCGAGGGGGCAATGGCTACACCTTC.